These 11 T cell receptor beta chains share one sample of origin, sequenced in a study of blood T cell repertoires in COVID-19. The assay was immunoSEQ multiplex PCR, and TCRdb's table has in-frame clones only and misses some. The sample includes fewer than 150,000 clones, approximately 88% of them seen just once. Input material: peripheral blood. These receptors originate from a human donor in a cohort sampled during active COVID-19.

The chain couples TRBV5-8 to TRBJ1-2, with a tentative D call TRBD1 (5 bases). Trimming pared 3 bases from V and 3 bases from J, leaving 9 bases between. Germline CDR1 and CDR2: SGHTS and YDEGEE. The CDR3 length is 13 residues. The CDR3 nucleotides read TGTGCCAGCAGCTGGGGGGAATACTATGGCTACACCTTC. This translates into CASSWGEYYGYTF.

This clone was counted between two and nine times. The chain combines TRBV6-2 or TRBV6-3 with TRBJ1-2; D call uncertain. Germline CDR1 and CDR2: MNHEY and SVGEGT. The CDR3 covers 14 residues. The ends were cut back, 0 bases at V and 0 bases at J, with 5 bases in the middle. This chain's CDR3 is CASSYSRANYGYTF. Written as DNA, the CDR3 is TGTGCCAGCAGTTACTCTCGAGCTAACTATGGCTACACCTTC.

The chain joins TRBV2 to TRBJ2-7, with TRBD1 matching over 7 bases. The V and J ends lost 4 bases and 5 bases, in that order; junction bases with no gene match: 5. This CDR3 contains 13 residues. Germline V CDR1 and CDR2: SNHLY, FYNNEI. Written as DNA, the CDR3 is TGTGCCAGCAGTGGTAACAGGGGCGACGAGCAGTACTTC. Protein: CASSGNRGDEQYF.

This chain joins TRBV4-2 and TRBJ2-2; 10 positions match TRBD1. The junction had 4 bases not matched to a gene; V was cut back by 2 bases and J by 1 base. CDR1 and CDR2 (germline): LGHNA, YNFKEQ. This CDR3 comprises 17 residues. CDR3 sequence (DNA): TGTGCCAGCAGCCAACTGACAGGGGGCCTGAACACCGGGGAGCTGTTTTTT. Translating gives CASSQLTGGLNTGELFF.

The chain is built from TRBV6-6 and TRBJ1-2, with 8 positions matching TRBD1. This CDR3 spans 14 amino acids. Germline V gene data show CDR1 as MNHNY and CDR2 as SVGAGI (reference sequence). The V segment lost 5 bases and the J segment 3 bases; nucleotides outside the gene matches: 5. DNA of the CDR3: TGTGCCAGCAGTGGGGGGACAGGTGACTATGGCTACACCTTC. It codes for CASSGGTGDYGYTF.

Concerning this clone: A junction end diverges from the germline sequence, so it may reflect a read error. The chain recombines TRBV4-1 with TRBJ1-2; maybe TRBD1 (5 bases). The V gene's germline CDR1 is MGHRA and CDR2 YSYEKL. The CDR3 is 16 amino acids. The CDR3 DNA reads TGCGCCAGCAGGCAAGAGGGCCAGGGCCTGGGCTATGGCTACACCTTC. Protein product: CASRQEGQGLGYGYTF.

J is TRBJ2-2 and V is TRBV3-1 (or the pseudogene TRBV3-2), with unresolved D. This CDR3 region has 13 residues. From germline, CDR1 is LGHDT and CDR2 YNNKEL (reference sequence). The V gene lost 4 bases and the J gene lost 2 bases, with 5 bases spanning the gap. CDR3 loop: CASSPFNTGELFF. As DNA, the CDR3 is TGTGCCAGCAGCCCCTTTAACACCGGGGAGCTGTTTTTT.

The rearrangement links TRBV4-2 to TRBJ2-7, with 11 nucleotides matching TRBD2. This CDR3 comprises 16 residues. CDR1 and CDR2 from the germline V gene are LGHNA and YNFKEQ. V lost 0 bases, J lost 1 base, and 2 bases stayed unmatched. The chain's CDR3 is CASSQDTSGGSYEQYF. CDR3 DNA sequence: TGTGCCAGCAGCCAAGATACTAGCGGGGGTTCCTACGAGCAGTACTTC.

The J gene is TRBJ2-7, the V gene TRBV4-1, with TRBD1 identical over 7 bases. After removal of 3 bases from V and 2 bases from J, the junction contained 7 bases not matched to a gene. Germline lookup yields CDR1 MGHRA and CDR2 YSYEKL. The CDR3 has 15 residues. CDR3 sequence (DNA): TGCGCCAGCAGCCAGTTTGTGACAGGGACCTACGAGCAGTACTTC. Its translation is CASSQFVTGTYEQYF.

This chain joins TRBV4-1 and TRBJ1-1; tentative D call: TRBD1 (6 bases). Trimming took off 0 bases at V and 3 bases at J, with 11 bases between the two ends. CDR1 and CDR2 (germline): MGHRA, YSYEKL. The CDR3 consists of 15 residues. In DNA form, the CDR3 reads TGCGCCAGCAGCCAAGATTTCAGGGGACACACTGAAGCTTTCTTT. This gives the protein CASSQDFRGHTEAFF.

V usage is TRBV2 and J usage is TRBJ2-2; no reliable D call. The germline V and J ends were trimmed by 6 bases and 0 bases, with 8 bases remaining between them. The CDR3 sequence is 14 residues long. The germline CDR1 and CDR2 sequences are SNHLY and FYNNEI. In DNA, the CDR3 is TGTGCCAGCAGCTACAGCTCGAACACCGGGGAGCTGTTTTTT. Its translation is CASSYSSNTGELFF.